The present entry profiles one T cell receptor beta chain with its context. Its antigen remains unidentified. Individuals having autoimmune disease history or systemic immunosuppression were not enrolled. This sample is drawn from a study of OX40 agonist ivuxolimab in advanced cancers. About the study: The mean age was about 57 years, ranging from about 23 to 79, with approximately 85% of participants male.

V was cut by 1 base and J by 0 bases, with 9 bases left in between. This CDR3 region has 16 residues. Germline V gene sequence: CDR1 SGHTA, CDR2 FQGNSA. Study results and caveats: In the expanded peripheral T cells, antigen specificity was never determined.

The assay was immunoSEQ multiplex PCR, and TCRdb's table has in-frame clones only and misses some. The profile shows roughly 82,000 clones, around four fifths of them singletons. The genes are TRBV7-2 and TRBJ1-4; D is ambiguous. The sequenced sample was CD4+ or CD8+ T cells sorted from blood, obtained in a trial of the OX40 agonist ivuxolimab. The origin of this receptor is an adult with an advanced solid tumor such as melanoma, head and neck, liver or kidney cancer. The CDR3 region is CASSLGSGPTNEKLFF. For the CDR3, the DNA is TGTGCCAGCAGCTTAGGCTCCGGCCCAACTAATGAAAAACTGTTTTTT.